This TCR beta chain was found in a study of cytomegalovirus exposure and HLA in healthy donors. The study ran its PCR with 60 Vbeta and 13 Jbeta primers. Only in-frame clones appear in the TCRdb table, and some are missing; sequencing was by immunoSEQ multiplex PCR. The table includes 180,000 or so clones, approximately 80% detected once. Overall study findings and caveats: Earlier findings revealed that most TCR beta V segments proved productive either about 87% or about 30% of the time. Reported findings show TCR beta sequences accurately forecast HLA-A and HLA-B alleles in most subjects.

Donors consisted of healthy bone marrow donors. The CDR3 extends over 15 amino acids. Looked up from germline, CDR1 is SGHTA and CDR2 is FQGNSA. V was cut by 6 bases and J by 1 base, with 10 bases left in between. This clone was picked up one time. What it binds is not known. This TCR derives from a woman under 30 in good health and CMV-seropositive. Input material: PBMCs. V is TRBV7-2 and J is TRBJ2-6; a weak D match, TRBD1 (6 bases). CDR3 in amino acids: CASRVGGSGANVLTF. In nucleotides, the CDR3 is TGTGCCAGCAGAGTAGGGGGATCTGGGGCCAACGTCCTGACTTTC.